This record looks at one T cell receptor beta chain sequence and its context. Its antigen remains unidentified. Base qualities were left out, and no much larger clone turns up one base away. The sample comes from a study of vaccination effects on CD4 cells after COVID-19 (dated 2022 in TCRdb). Regarding the research as a whole: To identify antigen-specific CD4+ T cell clonotypes by their expansion, the ViraFEST assay first stimulated PBMC with viral peptide pools and then applied TCR sequencing. Post-vaccine samples across the study were collected a median of 72 days after the second dose, with a range of 14 to 241. Roughly 2 million PBMC per well were cultured in IMDM with 5% human AB serum, 10 IU/ml IL-2 and gentamicin, plus 10 ug/ml peptides. SARS-CoV-2 spike-specific CD4+ TCR repertoires from before and after mRNA vaccination were compared in COVID-19 convalescent patients and in infection-naive vaccine recipients. The full study included over 8 COVID-19 convalescent patients and several SARS-CoV-2-naive healthy vaccine recipients. Cultures from other donors in the study were sequenced using the Oncomine TCR Beta short-read assay on an Illumina iSeq 100. Study-level results and caveats: Marked clonal contraction was observed in both infection-induced and vaccine-induced clones at late post-vaccination timepoints, consistent with waning T cell responses. Among healthy vaccine recipients, nearly all vaccine-induced clones were SARS-CoV-2 mono-reactive, and only 1 of 255 was cross-reactive with common cold coronaviruses. Limitations of the study were the small number of convalescent patients and the absence of early post-infection timepoints.

Library preparation was by the immunoSEQ multiplex PCR assay. DNA from the CD4+ T cells that had been cultured and isolated underwent TCR beta CDR3 sequencing. The original methods were these. The analysis removed non-productive TCR sequences, trimmed reads to the CDR3 region, and retained only CDR3s that were 7 or more amino acids long. The MANAFEST web app was used to pick out antigen-specific clonotypes by comparing their expansion in peptide wells with that in reference cultures. To be called positive, a clone needed expansion at FDR<0.05 compared with the reference and with all other wells, an odds ratio greater than 5, and a frequency greater than 0.1% in two replicate wells. A clonotype was called cross-reactive if it was significantly expanded both in SARS-CoV-2 spike wells and in at least one common cold coronavirus spike condition. CDR3 similarity was assessed by Levenshtein distance with the stringdist R package, and unrooted trees were built with ape in R 3.6.1. In TCRdb, the immuneACCESS table is reduced to in-frame sequences with V and J assigned. These tables do not hold every clone; where another copy was compared, an unresolved V gene accounts for under half, and the others remain unexplained. V and J calls plus clone size are reproduced from that table; the DNA served to infer D and trimming. The sample table records about 73,000 clones; around 73% of these occur just once. The ten largest clones take up approximately 2% of the sample.

After 10 days of culture, CD4+ T cells were isolated with the EasySep CD4+ T cell isolation kit. Each participant got two doses of an mRNA SARS-CoV-2 vaccine, either BNT162b2 or mRNA-1273. The absence of prior SARS-CoV-2 infection in healthy vaccine recipients was confirmed by negative nucleocapsid antibodies before and after vaccination. Half of the culture medium was replaced with fresh IL-2-containing medium on days 3 and 7. Unless noted otherwise, every peptide stimulation condition was cultured in triplicate wells. Using Ficoll-Paque Plus gradient centrifugation, PBMC were separated from whole blood and then either used fresh or cryopreserved at -140C. The QIAamp micro DNA kit was used to extract genomic DNA from the cultured CD4+ T cells. The material was CD4+ T cells from PBMCs cultured without peptide, obtained after COVID-19 vaccination. This clonotype was sampled from a human donor who received a COVID-19 vaccine.

The DNA reads TGTGCTAGTGGTTTGGTCGCCAGGGCTACCTATGGCTACACCTTC. It codes for CASGLVARATYGYTF. The chain joins TRBV12-5 to TRBJ1-2, with a tentative D gene TRBD1 over 5 matching bases. CDR3 length: 15 amino acids, cysteine to phenylalanine. CDR3 DNA is the only sequence kept; it has 45 bases, read in frame from the first base. The germline ends are 12 bases apart after V is trimmed by 0 bases and J by 4 bases. From the germline V gene, CDR1 is LGHNT and CDR2 is FRNRAP. The variable domain in full, with residues beyond the CDR3 obtained from the reference TRBV12-5 and TRBJ1-2 genes, is DARVTQTPRHKVTEMGQEVTMRCQPILGHNTVFWYRQTMMQGLELLAYFRNRAPLDDSGMPKDRFSAEMPDATLATLKIQPSEPRDSAVYFCASGLVARATYGYTFGSGTRLTVV.